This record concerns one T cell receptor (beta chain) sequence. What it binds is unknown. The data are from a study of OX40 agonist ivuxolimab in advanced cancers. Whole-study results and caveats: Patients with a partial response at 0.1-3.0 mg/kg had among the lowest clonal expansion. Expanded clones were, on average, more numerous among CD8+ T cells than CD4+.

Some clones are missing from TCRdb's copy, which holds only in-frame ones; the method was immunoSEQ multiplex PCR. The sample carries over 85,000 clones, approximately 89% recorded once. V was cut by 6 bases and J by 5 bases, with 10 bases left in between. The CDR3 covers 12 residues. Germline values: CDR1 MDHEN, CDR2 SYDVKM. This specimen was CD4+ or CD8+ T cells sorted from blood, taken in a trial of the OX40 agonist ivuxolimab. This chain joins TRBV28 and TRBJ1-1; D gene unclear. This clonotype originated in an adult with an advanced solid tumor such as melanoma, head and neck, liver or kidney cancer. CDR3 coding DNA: TGTGCCAGCAGCCAAGGGAGGACTGAAGCTTTCTTT. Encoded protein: CASSQGRTEAFF.